The next 21 T cell receptor beta chains were all read from a single sample in a study of B cell selection in AIRE deficiency. Regulatory T cells were sorted as CD4+CD25hiCD127low/negative cells. Some clones are missing from TCRdb's copy, which holds only in-frame ones; the method was immunoSEQ multiplex PCR. This table has 20,000 or so clones, 80% to 95% appearing once. Sequencing was carried out using CD4+CD25+ Tregs sorted from PBMCs. The receptors come from a human donor in good health.

This chain uses TRBV6-1 with TRBJ2-2; D possibly corresponds to TRBD1 (7 bases). The ends were cut back, 5 bases at V and 5 bases at J, with 21 bases in the middle. Germline V lookup: CDR1 MNHNS, CDR2 SASEGT. The CDR3 covers 17 residues. The CDR3 sequence: CASSQVRGTVTTGELFF. Written as DNA, the CDR3 is TGTGCCAGCAGTCAAGTACGCGGGACAGTCACGACCGGGGAGCTGTTTTTT.

This chain uses TRBV6-6 with TRBJ1-1, with D possibly being TRBD1 (5 bases). V lost 7 bases to trimming and J lost 3 bases, with 15 bases between them. Germline V CDR1 and CDR2: MNHNY, SVGAGI (reference sequence). The CDR3 totals 14 residues. Here the CDR3 DNA reads TGTGCCAGCATCGGAACAGGAGCGGACACTGAAGCTTTCTTT. It codes for CASIGTGADTEAFF.

The J gene is TRBJ2-7, the V gene TRBV11-1; D tentatively reads TRBD1 or TRBD2 (5 bases each). The CDR3 is 16 residues long. Germline V lookup: CDR1 SGHAT, CDR2 FQDESV (reference sequence). Trimming removed 2 bases at V and 1 base at J, with 15 bases between. The chain's CDR3 is CASSLTRGAVSYEQYF. The CDR3 nucleotides read TGTGCCAGCAGCTTAACCCGGGGCGCAGTGTCCTACGAGCAGTACTTC.

On this clone: A read error may account for a junction end that differs from germline. CDR3 in DNA: TGTGCCAGCAGCCAAGGTAGTGGCAGGGTTAACGAGCAGTACTTC. This sequence encodes CASSQGSGRVNEQYF. The chain employs TRBV4-1 and TRBJ2-7, with TRBD1 as a possible D gene (5 bases). CDR1 MGHRA and CDR2 YSYEKL come from the germline V gene. This CDR3 is built from 15 residues.

This chain connects TRBV6-5 to TRBJ1-6, with D tentatively TRBD1 (5 bases). Germline lookup yields CDR1 MNHEY and CDR2 SVGAGI. This CDR3 spans 14 amino acids. V gave up 2 bases and J gave up 6 bases, with 8 bases separating them. CDR3 nucleotide sequence: TGTGCCAGCAGTTACGGGGGGAGTAATTCACCCCTCCACTTT. Translation: CASSYGGSNSPLHF.

Comments on this clone: The germline gene is not matched at one end of the junction; a read error may be the cause. This chain uses TRBV5-3 with TRBJ1-2; D is unclear. TRBV5-3 is marked as an open reading frame, function uncertain. The CDR3 has 12 amino acids. CDR3 region: CASSFSLRGYTF. The CDR3 nucleotides read TGTGCCAGCAGCTTTAGCTTGCGGGGCTACACCTTC.

The V gene is TRBV9, the J gene TRBJ2-2; D perhaps matches TRBD1 (6 bases). The CDR3 is 17 amino acids. The V end lost 3 bases, the J end lost 5 bases, and 20 bases lay between the germline ends. Germline V CDR1 and CDR2: SGDLS, YYNGEE. The CDR3 reads CASSARGQFTGTGELFF. CDR3 DNA sequence: TGTGCCAGCAGCGCTAGGGGACAATTTACAGGTACCGGGGAGCTGTTTTTT.

The chain links TRBV6-5 to TRBJ1-2; 9 bases map to TRBD1. Germline V CDR1 and CDR2: MNHEY, SVGAGI. V lost 0 bases, J lost 5 bases, and 7 bases stayed unmatched. This CDR3 comprises 16 residues. CDR3 sequence: CASSYSGQGRSYGYTF. The CDR3 DNA is TGTGCCAGCAGTTACTCAGGACAGGGGAGGAGTTATGGCTACACCTTC.

CDR3 DNA: TGTGCCAGCAAGAGACAGGGGAGGGGGAACACTGAAGCTTTCTTT. It specifies CASKRQGRGNTEAFF. This chain connects TRBV6-5 to TRBJ1-1; 8 bases line up with TRBD1. Trimming at V came to 7 bases and at J to 1 base, leaving 8 bases not matched to a gene. CDR1 MNHEY and CDR2 SVGAGI come from the germline V gene. The CDR3 sequence is 15 residues long.

CDR3 region: CASSMRGPYGYTF. The CDR3 DNA reads TGTGCCAGCAGTATGAGGGGGCCCTATGGCTACACCTTC. V usage is TRBV6-5 and J usage is TRBJ1-2; TRBD1 matches 7 bases. The CDR3 extends over 13 amino acids. In germline, CDR1 is MNHEY, CDR2 SVGAGI. The V and J ends lost 5 bases and 4 bases, in that order; junction bases with no gene match: 4.

The chain carries TRBV9 and TRBJ2-1; D might be TRBD2 (5 bases). Trimming shortened V by 4 bases and J by 2 bases, and 13 bases separated the two germline ends. Germline V lookup: CDR1 SGDLS, CDR2 YYNGEE. The CDR3 is 15 amino acids. The DNA for the CDR3 is TGTGCCAGCAGCTTTGGACTTTCCCCCTACAATGAGCAGTTCTTC. Translation gives CASSFGLSPYNEQFF.

The chain combines TRBV29-1 with TRBJ2-7, with 13 bases lining up with TRBD2. This CDR3 contains 14 residues. Trimming cost V 7 bases and J 2 bases; bases outside gene matches: 5. Germline V gene sequence: CDR1 SQVTM, CDR2 ANQGSEA. Here the CDR3 DNA reads TGCAGCGCCGTACTAGCGGGAGGGCCCTACGAGCAGTACTTC. This codes for CSAVLAGGPYEQYF.

The V call is TRBV19, the J call TRBJ2-3, with a tentative D call TRBD1 (5 bases). The CDR3 is 16 amino acids. Trimming removed 2 bases from V and 0 bases from J, with 12 bases in between. The germline gives CDR1 LNHDA, CDR2 SQIVND (reference sequence). The CDR3 reads CASSIQGSLSTDTQYF. In DNA, the CDR3 is TGTGCCAGTAGTATACAGGGCAGCCTTAGCACAGATACGCAGTATTTT.

This chain links TRBV28 with TRBJ2-6; D call uncertain. V lost 6 bases and J 4 bases, leaving 13 bases between the germline ends. The CDR3 has 15 residues. Looked up from germline, CDR1 is MDHEN and CDR2 is SYDVKM. CDR3 in amino acids: CASSPGGRGANVLTF. For the CDR3, the DNA is TGTGCCAGCAGCCCCGGTGGCCGCGGGGCCAACGTCCTGACTTTC.

The chain employs TRBV29-1 and TRBJ2-5; D is possibly TRBD1 (6 bases). Germline V CDR1 and CDR2: SQVTM, ANQGSEA. V was pared by 4 bases and J by 2 bases, with 23 bases between. The CDR3 runs to 17 residues. The CDR3 nucleotides are TGCAGCGTTGTGACCAGGGGCCTTCGCCACGCTCAAGAGACCCAGTACTTC. This sequence encodes CSVVTRGLRHAQETQYF.

The chain combines TRBV6-6 with TRBJ1-1; no clear D. V was clipped by 2 bases and J by 1 base, with 2 bases between them. This CDR3 is 12 amino acids long. The germline gives CDR1 MNHNY, CDR2 SVGAGI (reference sequence). The CDR3 region has the DNA TGTGCCAGCAGTTACAGGAACACTGAAGCTTTCTTT. Translation gives CASSYRNTEAFF.

This rearrangement joins TRBV6-6 to TRBJ1-2; 9 bases match TRBD1. There are 15 residues in the CDR3. V was pared by 8 bases and J by 2 bases, with 9 bases of the junction left unmatched. Germline CDR1 MNHNY, CDR2 SVGAGI (reference sequence). CDR3 protein: CASLLKDRGNYGYTF. The CDR3 DNA sequence: TGTGCCAGCCTACTTAAGGACAGGGGAAACTATGGCTACACCTTC.

The CDR3 region is CASRRTDSGTEAFF. DNA of the CDR3: TGCGCCAGCAGGCGGACGGACTCGGGCACTGAAGCTTTCTTT. The gene calls are TRBV5-1 and TRBJ1-1; D gene uncertain. Germline V gene sequence: CDR1 SGHRS, CDR2 YFSETQ. The CDR3 loop spans 14 amino acids. V lost 5 bases, J lost 4 bases, and 15 bases lay in between.

The rearrangement uses TRBV7-9 and TRBJ2-7; D ambiguous. CDR1 and CDR2 from the germline V gene are SEHNR and FQNEAQ (reference sequence). Trimming took 5 bases from V and 4 from J, leaving 18 bases between them. The CDR3 is 15 amino acids. The CDR3 DNA follows: TGTGCCAGCAGCCATAGTGACCTTTCCTATTACGAGCAGTACTTC. Translating gives CASSHSDLSYYEQYF.

The chain links TRBV28 to TRBJ1-4; D might be TRBD1 (5 bases). This CDR3 spans 16 amino acids. Germline-derived CDR1 and CDR2 are MDHEN and SYDVKM. The V and J ends lost 6 bases and 3 bases respectively, with 17 bases between them. CDR3: CASRSFQRGANEKLFF. CDR3 coding DNA: TGTGCCAGCAGAAGTTTCCAGAGGGGAGCTAATGAAAAACTGTTTTTT. Complete variable domain (other parts from reference TRBV28 and TRBJ1-4): DVKVTQSSRYLVKRTGEKVFLECVQDMDHENMFWYRQDPGLGLRLIYFSYDVKMKEKGDIPEGYSVSREKKERFSLILESASTNQTSMYLCASRSFQRGANEKLFFGSGTQLSVL.

The rearrangement uses TRBV27 and TRBJ1-1; TRBD1 might be the D (6 bases). V dropped 4 bases and J dropped 9 bases, with 18 bases sitting between them. This CDR3 contains 14 residues. From germline, CDR1 is MNHEY and CDR2 SMNVEV (reference sequence). The CDR3 here is CASSSPTGSGQAFF. The CDR3 bases are TGTGCCAGCAGTTCTCCCACAGGGTCAGGACAAGCTTTCTTT.